This T cell receptor (beta chain) was found in a study of T cell responses to AZD1222 COVID-19 vaccine. Comments on this clone: Antigen specificity is unknown.

Produced via immunoSEQ multiplex PCR; TCRdb's table is partial and in-frame only. In the table there are about 130,000 clones, about 87% of which are singletons. The germline V and J ends were trimmed by 4 bases and 4 bases, with 14 bases remaining between them. The germline CDR1 and CDR2 sequences are SGDLS and YYNGEE. The CDR3 runs to 14 residues. General study results and limits: Targets within unmutated variant regions were reportedly found for nearly half of spike-specific TCRs. Baseline testing showed seropositivity in only a handful of AZD1222 recipients.

The sample was peripheral blood, taken on day 0 of AZD1222 vaccination. The chain couples TRBV9 to TRBJ1-2, with D unclear. The source is an adult in good health. CDR3 coding DNA: TGTGCCAGCAGCCACCCCTTTGGTCGCTATGGCTACACCTTC. Translating it yields CASSHPFGRYGYTF.